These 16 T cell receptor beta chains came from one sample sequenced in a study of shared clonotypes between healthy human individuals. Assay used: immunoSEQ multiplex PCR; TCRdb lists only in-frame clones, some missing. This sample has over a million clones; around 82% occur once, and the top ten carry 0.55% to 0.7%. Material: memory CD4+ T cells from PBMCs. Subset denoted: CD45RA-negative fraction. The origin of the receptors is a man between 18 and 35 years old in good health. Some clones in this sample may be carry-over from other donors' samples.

The CDR3 loop is CSVSLQNSNQPQHF. The CDR3 DNA reads TGCAGCGTTTCGTTACAGAACAGCAATCAGCCCCAGCATTTT. This sequence joins TRBV29-1 and TRBJ1-5; the D is unclear. This CDR3 spans 14 amino acids. Germline V lookup: CDR1 SQVTM, CDR2 ANQGSEA. Deletions cut 5 bases from V and 1 base from J, with 12 bases between.

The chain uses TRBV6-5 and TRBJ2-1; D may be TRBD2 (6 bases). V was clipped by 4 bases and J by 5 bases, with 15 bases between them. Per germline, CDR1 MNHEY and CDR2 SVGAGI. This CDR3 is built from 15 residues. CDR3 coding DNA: TGTGCCAGCAGTTTCCGGGGGACTCGGGACAATGAGCAGTTCTTC. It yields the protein CASSFRGTRDNEQFF.

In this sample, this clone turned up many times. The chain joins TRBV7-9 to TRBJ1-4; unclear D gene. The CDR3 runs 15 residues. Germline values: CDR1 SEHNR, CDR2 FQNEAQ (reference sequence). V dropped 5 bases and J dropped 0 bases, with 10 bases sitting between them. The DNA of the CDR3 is TGTGCCAGCAGCCCACGTCGTGCAACTAATGAAAAACTGTTTTTT. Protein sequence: CASSPRRATNEKLFF.

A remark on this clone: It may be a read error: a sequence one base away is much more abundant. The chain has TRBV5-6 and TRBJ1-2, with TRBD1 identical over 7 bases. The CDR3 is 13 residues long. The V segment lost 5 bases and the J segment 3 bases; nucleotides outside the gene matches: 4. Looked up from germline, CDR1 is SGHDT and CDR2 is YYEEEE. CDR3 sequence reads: CASSSDRDYGYTF. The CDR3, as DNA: TGTGCCAGCAGTTCTGACAGGGACTATGGCTACACCTTC.

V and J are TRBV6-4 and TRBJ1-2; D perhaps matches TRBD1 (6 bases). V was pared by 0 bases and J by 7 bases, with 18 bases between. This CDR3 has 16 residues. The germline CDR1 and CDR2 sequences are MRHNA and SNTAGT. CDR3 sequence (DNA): TGTGCCAGCAGTGACTCGAAACGGGGGCGCAACGGTGGCTACACCTTC. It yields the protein CASSDSKRGRNGGYTF.

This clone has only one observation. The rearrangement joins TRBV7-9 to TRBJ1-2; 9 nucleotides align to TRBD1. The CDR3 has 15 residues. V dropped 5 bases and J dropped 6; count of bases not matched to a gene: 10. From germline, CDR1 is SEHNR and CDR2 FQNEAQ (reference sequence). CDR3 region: CASSGFWDRDHGYTF. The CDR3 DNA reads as TGTGCCAGCAGCGGATTCTGGGACAGGGACCATGGCTACACCTTC.

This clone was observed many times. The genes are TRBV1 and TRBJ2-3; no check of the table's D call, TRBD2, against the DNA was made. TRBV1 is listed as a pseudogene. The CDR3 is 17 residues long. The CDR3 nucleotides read TGCACCAGCAGCCAAGTTCTTCTAGCGGGAGGTACAGATACGCAGTATTTT. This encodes CTSSQVLLAGGTDTQYF.

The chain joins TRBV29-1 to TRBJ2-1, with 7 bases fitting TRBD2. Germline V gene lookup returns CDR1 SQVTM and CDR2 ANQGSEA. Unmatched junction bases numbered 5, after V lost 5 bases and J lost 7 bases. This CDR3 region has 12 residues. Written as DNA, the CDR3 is TGCAGCGTTAAAAGGCGGGAGAATGAGCAGTTCTTC. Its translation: CSVKRRENEQFF.

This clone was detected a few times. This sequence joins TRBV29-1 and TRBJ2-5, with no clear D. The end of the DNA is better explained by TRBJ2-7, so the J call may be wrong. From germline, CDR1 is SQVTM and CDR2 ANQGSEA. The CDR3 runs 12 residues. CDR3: CSVRVSSYEQYF. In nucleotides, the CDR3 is TGCAGCGTCCGCGTGAGCTCCTACGAGCAGTACTTC.

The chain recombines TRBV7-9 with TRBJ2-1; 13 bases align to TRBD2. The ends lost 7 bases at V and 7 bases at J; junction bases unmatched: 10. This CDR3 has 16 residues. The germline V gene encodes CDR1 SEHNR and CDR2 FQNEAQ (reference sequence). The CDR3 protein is CASIPLRTSGSNEQFF. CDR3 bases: TGTGCCAGCATCCCTCTGAGGACTAGCGGGAGTAATGAGCAGTTCTTC.

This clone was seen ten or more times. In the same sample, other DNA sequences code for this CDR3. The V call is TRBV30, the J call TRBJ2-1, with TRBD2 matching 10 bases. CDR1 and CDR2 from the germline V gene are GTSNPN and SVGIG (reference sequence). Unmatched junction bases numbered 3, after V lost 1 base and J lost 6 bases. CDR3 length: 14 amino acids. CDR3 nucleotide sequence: TGTGCCTGGAGTGGGGGACTAGCGTCCAATGAGCAGTTCTTC. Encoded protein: CAWSGGLASNEQFF.

The CDR3 bases are TGCAGCGTTGTCGCGGGAGGGGTAGATACGCAGTATTTT. Its translation is CSVVAGGVDTQYF. V gene TRBV29-1 combines with J gene TRBJ2-3, with 9 bases aligning to TRBD2. V lost 4 bases to trimming and J lost 5 bases; unmatched junction nucleotides: 4. CDR3 length: 13 residues. Germline assignment: CDR1 SQVTM and CDR2 ANQGSEA.

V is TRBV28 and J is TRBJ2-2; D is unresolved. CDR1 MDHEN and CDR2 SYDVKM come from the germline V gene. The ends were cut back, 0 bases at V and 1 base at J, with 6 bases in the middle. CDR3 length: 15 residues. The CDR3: CASSLWALNTGELFF. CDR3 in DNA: TGTGCCAGCAGTTTATGGGCCCTGAACACCGGGGAGCTGTTTTTT. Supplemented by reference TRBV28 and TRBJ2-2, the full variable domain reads DVKVTQSSRYLVKRTGEKVFLECVQDMDHENMFWYRQDPGLGLRLIYFSYDVKMKEKGDIPEGYSVSREKKERFSLILESASTNQTSMYLCASSLWALNTGELFFGEGSRLTVL.

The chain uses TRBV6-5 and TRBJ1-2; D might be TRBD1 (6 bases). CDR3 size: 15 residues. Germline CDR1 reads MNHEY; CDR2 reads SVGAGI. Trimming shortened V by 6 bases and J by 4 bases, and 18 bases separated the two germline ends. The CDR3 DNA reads TGTGCCAGCAGACCACCAGCGGGGGGCCTCTATGGCTACACCTTC. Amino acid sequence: CASRPPAGGLYGYTF.

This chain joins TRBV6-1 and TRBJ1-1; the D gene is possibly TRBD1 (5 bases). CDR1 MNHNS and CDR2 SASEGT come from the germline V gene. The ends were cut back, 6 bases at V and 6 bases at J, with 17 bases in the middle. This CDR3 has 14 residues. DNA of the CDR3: TGTGCCAGCAGGGGGGACGATCGGCAGCCTGAAGCTTTCTTT. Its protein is CASRGDDRQPEAFF.

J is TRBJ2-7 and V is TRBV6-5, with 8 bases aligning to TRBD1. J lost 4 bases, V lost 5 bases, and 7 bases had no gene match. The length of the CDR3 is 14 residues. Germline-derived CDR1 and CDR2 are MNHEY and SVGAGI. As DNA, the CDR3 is TGTGCCAGCAGTGACAGGGGCAGACAATACGAGCAGTACTTC. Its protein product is CASSDRGRQYEQYF.